These T cell receptor beta chains were read from a single sample in a study of spatial heterogeneity in lung cancer. TCRdb recomputed calls from the 5' RACE reads with MiXCR, one row per CDR3 protein. Found here are about 3,800 distinct CDR3 sequences, around 32% of them singletons; the top ten hold less than 25%. Sequences were derived from lung tumor tissue, sampled at surgery. The receptors were sampled from a male donor with early-stage non-small cell lung cancer. Each CDR3 is given with its conserved first and last residue. Each record gives: V gene, J gene, D gene, clone size, CDR3 protein, CDR3 DNA. The D gene is left open where the match is weak. Clone size is given for some rows only: seen once, a few or many times, or a class if the clone is expanded.

TRBV18	TRBJ1-5	-	large	CASSPVGYSNQPQHF	TGTGCCAGCTCACCGGTAGGATATAGCAATCAGCCCCAGCATTTT
TRBV7-2	TRBJ2-5	TRBD1	few	CASSSSTGGETQYF	TGTGCCAGCAGCTCATCGACAGGGGGAGAGACCCAGTACTTC
TRBV24-1	TRBJ2-1	TRBD2	-	CATSDGWTSGRFNEQFF	TGTGCCACCAGTGACGGCTGGACTAGCGGGAGGTTTAATGAGCAGTTCTTC
TRBV5-1	TRBJ2-7	TRBD1	-	CASSARGTGVYEQYF	TGCGCCAGCAGCGCGCGCGGGACAGGGGTTTACGAGCAGTACTTC
TRBV4-2	TRBJ2-5	TRBD1	-	CASSQGVQGARETQYF	TGTGCCAGCAGCCAAGGGGTACAGGGGGCACGAGAGACCCAGTACTTC
TRBV7-2	TRBJ2-5	-	-	CASSLSRWQETQYF	TGTGCCAGCAGCTTAAGTCGGTGGCAAGAGACCCAGTACTTC
TRBV7-6	TRBJ2-5	-	-	CASSLRLAAGETQYF	TGTGCCAGCAGCTTGAGGCTGGCGGCGGGAGAGACCCAGTACTTC
TRBV7-9	TRBJ2-7	TRBD1	-	CASSLATGTTYEQYF	TGTGCCAGCAGCTTGGCGACAGGGACGACCTACGAGCAGTACTTC
TRBV5-1	TRBJ2-2	TRBD2	-	CASSFGASGRGTGELFF	TGCGCCAGCAGCTTTGGGGCTAGCGGGAGAGGAACCGGGGAGCTGTTTTTT
TRBV18	TRBJ2-3	-	few	CASSPPYSTDTQYF	TGTGCCAGCTCACCACCGTACAGCACAGATACGCAGTATTTT
TRBV6-5	TRBJ2-5	-	-	CASNARGETQYF	TGTGCCAGCAACGCCAGAGGAGAGACCCAGTACTTC
TRBV13	TRBJ2-1	TRBD2	few	CASSPRRLAGVIYNEQFF	TGTGCCAGCAGCCCCCGACGACTAGCGGGAGTAATCTACAATGAGCAGTTCTTC
TRBV7-9	TRBJ2-4	TRBD1	-	CASSLAGGAAENIQYF	TGTGCCAGCAGCTTAGCAGGGGGCGCCGCGGAAAACATTCAGTACTTC
TRBV28	TRBJ2-5	TRBD2	medium-sized	CASSLWGGTEETQYF	TGTGCCAGCAGTTTATGGGGGGGGACGGAGGAGACCCAGTACTTC
TRBV12-3/TRBV12-4	TRBJ2-5	-	-	CASSFGSSGETQYF	TGTGCCAGCAGTTTCGGCAGCTCCGGAGAGACCCAGTACTTC
TRBV7-2	TRBJ2-4	-	-	CASSLGTHGDIQYF	TGTGCCAGCAGTCTAGGCACGCATGGGGACATTCAGTACTTC
TRBV12-3/TRBV12-4	TRBJ2-1	-	few	CASSETEVLSYNEQFF	TGTGCCAGCAGCGAGACCGAGGTTCTCTCCTACAATGAGCAGTTCTTC
TRBV12-3/TRBV12-4	TRBJ2-2	TRBD2	medium-sized	CASSLRRGGPTGELFF	TGTGCCAGCAGTTTAAGGCGGGGGGGCCCCACCGGGGAGCTGTTTTTT
TRBV5-1	TRBJ2-7	-	medium-sized	CASSLDVSPSYEQYF	TGCGCCAGCAGCTTGGATGTTAGCCCTTCCTACGAGCAGTACTTC
TRBV5-1	TRBJ2-3	TRBD2	-	CASSLASAGVLLSTDTQYF	TGCGCCAGCAGCTTGGCCTCTGCGGGAGTTCTCCTAAGCACAGATACGCAGTATTTT
TRBV7-2	TRBJ2-1	-	-	CASSLSHGWHNEQFF	TGTGCCAGCAGCTTAAGTCACGGCTGGCACAATGAGCAGTTCTTC
TRBV19	TRBJ2-6	-	many	CASSRDSSSGANVLTF	TGTGCCAGTAGCCGGGACTCCAGCTCTGGGGCCAACGTCCTGACTTTC
TRBV19	TRBJ2-1	-	-	CASSIRGTSHNEQFF	TGTGCCAGTAGTATAAGGGGGACTTCTCACAATGAGCAGTTCTTC
TRBV5-5	TRBJ1-1	-	medium-sized	CASSLGGANTEAFF	TGTGCCAGCAGCTTGGGGGGAGCGAACACTGAAGCTTTCTTT
TRBV19	TRBJ1-3	-	-	CASSVHRIGNTIYF	TGTGCCAGTAGTGTCCACAGAATCGGAAACACCATATATTTT
TRBV11-1	TRBJ2-7	-	-	CASSLGLRYEQYF	TGTGCCAGCAGCTTAGGGCTTCGCTACGAGCAGTACTTC
TRBV4-1	TRBJ2-1	TRBD2	few	CASSQETSGLSYNEQFF	TGCGCCAGCAGCCAAGAGACTAGCGGGCTCTCCTACAATGAGCAGTTCTTC
TRBV23-1	TRBJ2-7	TRBD2	-	CASSQSETSGDYEQYF	TGCGCCAGCAGTCAATCTGAAACTAGCGGAGACTACGAGCAGTACTTC
TRBV29-1	TRBJ2-1	-	-	CSVTDPNLDYNEQFF	TGCAGCGTTACCGACCCAAACTTAGACTACAATGAGCAGTTCTTC
TRBV6-5	TRBJ2-4	TRBD2	medium-sized	CASSSTSGGLQNIQYF	TGTGCCAGCAGTTCCACTAGCGGGGGACTCCAAAACATTCAGTACTTC
TRBV4-1	TRBJ1-6	TRBD1	-	CASSQGPGQINSPLHF	TGCGCCAGCAGCCAAGGGCCGGGACAGATTAATTCACCCCTCCACTTT
TRBV2	TRBJ2-5	-	medium-sized	CASPDVLGTQYF	TGTGCCAGCCCGGACGTTTTGGGGACCCAGTACTTC
TRBV5-1	TRBJ2-5	-	once	CASSLVGYEETQYF	TGCGCCAGCAGCTTGGTGGGGTACGAAGAGACCCAGTACTTC
TRBV6-6	TRBJ2-1	-	-	CASWSGRENNEQFF	TGTGCCAGCTGGTCGGGGCGGGAAAACAATGAGCAGTTCTTC
TRBV7-2	TRBJ2-5	-	-	CASSLGPASGEETQYF	TGTGCCAGCAGCTTGGGCCCGGCGAGTGGGGAAGAGACCCAGTACTTC
TRBV3-1	TRBJ2-1	TRBD2	large	CASSQMGLAASNEQFF	TGTGCCAGCAGCCAAATGGGACTAGCGGCGAGCAATGAGCAGTTCTTC
TRBV4-1	TRBJ2-5	-	few	CASSQDPQGAQQETQYF	TGCGCCAGCAGCCAAGATCCGCAGGGTGCCCAGCAAGAGACCCAGTACTTC
TRBV7-9	TRBJ2-7	-	few	CASSPSYEQYF	TGTGCCAGCAGCCCGTCCTACGAGCAGTACTTC
TRBV11-2	TRBJ2-3	-	hyperexpanded	CASSLQGGGTDTQYF	TGTGCCAGCAGCTTACAGGGAGGAGGCACAGATACGCAGTATTTT
TRBV7-9	TRBJ2-5	TRBD1	-	CASSLGGGRQETQYF	TGTGCCAGCAGCTTAGGAGGGGGCCGGCAAGAGACCCAGTACTTC